What follows is one TCR beta chain and its context. This entry is derived from a study of blood T cell repertoires in COVID-19. The CDR3 totals 13 residues. The ends lost 3 bases at V and 6 bases at J; junction bases unmatched: 5. Germline assignment: CDR1 SGHRS and CDR2 YFSETQ. Assay used: immunoSEQ multiplex PCR; TCRdb lists only in-frame clones, some missing. This table holds about 220,000 clones, 88% found once. The receptor comes from a woman between 25 and 40 years old who had recovered from COVID-19. The V and J genes are TRBV5-1 and TRBJ1-1; TRBD1 matches at 7 bases. Sample: PBMCs or T cells enriched from blood (not recorded which). As DNA, the CDR3 is TGCGCCAGCAGCTACCGGCAGGGGGCTGAAGCTTTCTTT. Its protein product is CASSYRQGAEAFF.